These T cell receptor beta chains were read from a single sample in a study of shared clonotypes between healthy human individuals. TCRdb's copy holds only in-frame clones and misses some; the assay was immunoSEQ multiplex PCR. The sample lists about 2.2 million clones, about 94% occurring once. The sequencing sample was made of naive CD8+ T cells from PBMCs. Receptor source: a man aged 18 to 29 in good health. Some clones in this sample may be carry-over from other donors' samples. CDR3s include the opening cysteine and the closing phenylalanine or tryptophan. The order of the fields is J gene, V gene, CDR3 length, clone size, CDR3 protein. Size values are once, few and many counts, or a class for expanded clones, and some rows have none.

J: TRBJ1-5
V: TRBV28
length: 15
size: once
CDR3: CASSLRTRGGQPQHF

J: TRBJ1-1
V: TRBV9
length: 12
size: -
CDR3: CASSPPGTEAFF

J: TRBJ1-3
V: TRBV9
length: 15
size: -
CDR3: CASTQSGTTGNTIYF

J: TRBJ1-2
V: TRBV28
length: 17
size: -
CDR3: CASSLSPTGASPYGYTF

J: TRBJ1-2
V: TRBV7-9
length: 13
size: -
CDR3: CATGGAIPYGYTF

J: TRBJ2-7
V: TRBV27
length: 15
size: -
CDR3: CASSSEAGGTYEQYF

J: TRBJ2-1
V: TRBV5-1
length: 15
size: -
CDR3: CASRPGTGQYNEQFF

J: TRBJ2-7
V: TRBV4-3
length: 15
size: -
CDR3: CASSQELGELYEQYF

J: TRBJ2-5
V: TRBV2
length: 15
size: -
CDR3: CASSELAGVLETQYF

J: TRBJ2-3
V: TRBV9
length: 14
size: -
CDR3: CASSLGTSADTQYF

J: TRBJ1-2
V: TRBV9
length: 13
size: -
CDR3: CASSERLSGGYTF

J: TRBJ2-3
V: TRBV28
length: 15
size: -
CDR3: CASSPLGGGPDTQYF

J: TRBJ2-1
V: TRBV9
length: 14
size: -
CDR3: CASSAGTSYSEQFF

J: TRBJ2-1
V: TRBV19
length: 15
size: -
CDR3: CASSMGSGTYNEQFF

J: TRBJ2-1
V: TRBV7-6
length: 15
size: -
CDR3: CASSLAQRKIHEQFF

J: TRBJ2-7
V: TRBV14
length: 14
size: -
CDR3: CASSQTGPWAEQYF

J: TRBJ2-1
V: TRBV9
length: 12
size: -
CDR3: CASSANMNEQFF

J: TRBJ1-1
V: TRBV19
length: 14
size: -
CDR3: CASRGTGINTEAFF

J: TRBJ1-2
V: TRBV7-9
length: 12
size: -
CDR3: CASSLVRDGYTF

J: TRBJ2-7
V: TRBV7-9
length: 14
size: -
CDR3: CASSLAGIPYEQYF

J: TRBJ2-7
V: TRBV19
length: 18
size: -
CDR3: CASSIGSSAGSKNYEQYF

J: TRBJ2-1
V: TRBV15
length: 16
size: -
CDR3: CATSRDSDTTGAEQFF